This T cell receptor (beta chain) was retrieved from a study of shared clonotypes between healthy human individuals. Overall study context: The donor group consisted of two women and a few men, aged 18 to 49. Study outcomes and limitations: The study found roughly 5% of naive CD4 clonotypes shared across a handful of donors. An expected dependence of interdonor clonotype sharing on sequencing depth was noted. Clonotypes which were not shared had lower generation probabilities than clonotypes that all four donors shared.

CD45RO negativity and positive selection for CCR7 defined naive CD8 cells, a population that excluded terminally differentiated effector memory CD45RA+ cells. The CDR3 spans 13 residues. Looked up from germline, CDR1 is MDHEN and CDR2 is SYDVKM. The V end lost 6 bases, the J end lost 6 bases, and 12 bases lay between the germline ends. Method: immunoSEQ multiplex PCR; TCRdb's copy keeps in-frame clones and lacks some. The sample has about 550,000 clones, just under 97% seen once. Worth noting for this clone: What it binds is unknown.

The chain uses TRBV28 and TRBJ2-4; D may be TRBD2 (7 bases). The TCR was taken from a woman in her twenties or thirties in good health. The specimen was naive CD8+ T cells sorted from blood. The CDR3 protein is CASSLADRNIQYF. CDR3 DNA: TGTGCCAGCAGCCTAGCGGACAGAAACATTCAGTACTTC.